What follows are 18 T cell receptor delta chains derived from one specimen sequenced in a study of gamma-delta T cells after stem cell transplantation. TCRdb reprocessed the RT-PCR reads using CATT. The table shows approximately 500 delta-chain clones, with over 30% occurring only once. Sequencing was carried out using gamma-delta T cells. These receptor sequences come from a human donor. It is not recorded whose cells these are; they may come from a transplant donor.

By share, this clone ranks as large (0.1 to 1%). The chain employs TRDV2 and TRDJ1, with TRDD3 matching over 9 bases. This CDR3 is built from 17 residues. J was trimmed by 1 base and V by 3 bases; bases with no gene match: 11. CDR1 is GEAIGNYY and CDR2 is EKD in the germline V gene. The CDR3 loop reads CACDPLGDPDSTDKLIF. The CDR3 DNA sequence: TGTGCCTGTGACCCGCTGGGGGATCCCGATTCCACCGATAAACTCATCTTT.

The chain carries TRDV2 and TRDJ1; weak D call: TRDD3 (6 bases). V shed 2 bases and J shed 9 bases, with 15 bases lying between them. Germline CDR1 GEAIGNYY, CDR2 EKD. The CDR3 consists of 13 residues. In DNA form, the CDR3 reads TGTGCCTGTGACAGCCTACTGGGTTATGAACTCATCTTT. This translates into CACDSLLGYELIF.

The chain couples TRDV2 to TRDJ1; possible D gene TRDD3, 6 bases. The CDR3 covers 19 residues. Germline CDR1 reads GEAIGNYY; CDR2 reads EKD. Trimming stripped 3 bases from V and 0 bases from J, with 25 bases between. The CDR3 reads CACDPLRAGDPTYTDKLIF. CDR3 DNA: TGTGCCTGTGACCCTCTCCGCGCTGGGGACCCTACCTACACCGATAAACTCATCTTT.

This clone was seen only a few times. A read error likely explains why the TCRdb protein, taken from a much larger clone, differs from this DNA's translation at residue 13; the protein shown is translated from the DNA. J is TRDJ1 and V is TRDV2; weak D call: TRDD3 (6 bases). The CDR3 spans 15 residues. Germline CDR1 is GEAIGNYY and CDR2 is EKD. The CDR3 nucleotides read TGTGCCTGTGACACTGGGATATGGGACACCGATAAACCCATCTTT. It is translated as CACDTGIWDTDKPIF.

This clone is large by share. The genes are TRDV1 and TRDJ1; the match to TRDD3 covers 12 bases. Germline lookup yields CDR1 TSWWSYY and CDR2 QGS. This CDR3 spans 19 amino acids. The junction had 18 bases not matched to a gene; V was cut back by 5 bases and J by 5 bases. The CDR3 protein is CALGPSYNSVLGDTDKLIF. The CDR3 nucleotides are TGTGCTCTTGGGCCTTCCTACAATTCTGTACTGGGGGATACTGATAAACTCATCTTT.

This clone was counted only a few times. TCRdb pairs this DNA with a much larger clone's protein that differs at residue 3, likely a read error; the protein shown was translated from the DNA. The chain carries TRDV3 and TRDJ1; tentative D call: TRDD2 (5 bases). This CDR3 has 18 residues. The germline V gene has CDR1 TVYSNPD and CDR2 GDNSRS (reference sequence). With 5 bases removed from V and 0 bases from J, the gap between germline ends came to 28 bases. Here the CDR3 reads CALRPTFTYLWYTDKLIF. CDR3 in DNA: TGTGCCCTTCGACCCACCTTTACCTACTTATGGTACACCGATAAACTCATCTTT.

This clone was detected only a few times. A far larger clone is a single base away, which makes a read error likely. Other DNA sequences in this specimen translate into the identical CDR3. The J gene is TRDJ3, the V gene TRDV2, with 12 positions matching TRDD3. Trimming took 0 bases from V and 0 from J; bases not matched to a gene: 5. CDR1 is GEAIGNYY and CDR2 is EKD in the germline V gene. This CDR3 is built from 20 residues. For the CDR3, the DNA is TGTGCCTGTGACACCGTACTGGGGGATACCCGCTCCTGGGACACCCGACAGATGTTTTTC. Protein sequence: CACDTVLGDTRSWDTRQMFF.

Comment on this clone: Only one base separates this from a far larger clonotype, so it likely reflects a read error. V gene TRDV1 combines with J gene TRDJ1; 8 nucleotides align to TRDD3. V dropped 1 base and J dropped 0; count of bases not matched to a gene: 34. CDR3 length: 26 residues. The V gene's germline CDR1 is TSWWSYY and CDR2 QGS. The CDR3 reads CALGEPRRLPYVWSTWGTLYTDKLIF. The CDR3 nucleotides are TGTGCTCTTGGGGAACCCCGCCGGCTTCCCTACGTTTGGAGTACCTGGGGGACTCTGTACACCGATAAACTCATCTTT.

To note about this clone: With only one base between it and a far larger clone, this is likely a read error. The V and J genes are TRDV2 and TRDJ3; 7 bases align to TRDD3. This CDR3 has 25 residues. Germline assignment: CDR1 GEAIGNYY and CDR2 EKD. CDR3 protein: CACDTVSGWGTPLRLSSWNTRQMFF. As DNA, the CDR3 is TGTGCCTGTGACACCGTGAGTGGATGGGGGACCCCGCTTCGTTTATCGTCCTGGAACACCCGACAGATGTTTTTC.

The chain combines TRDV2 with TRDJ1, with D perhaps matching TRDD3 (6 bases). The CDR3 spans 17 residues. Looked up from germline, CDR1 is GEAIGNYY and CDR2 is EKD. Trimming left V 3 bases short and J 0 bases short, with 19 bases between. As DNA, the CDR3 is TGTGCCTGTGACGGTCTGGAGAAAAGGGGGAACACCGATAAACTCATCTTT. This gives the protein CACDGLEKRGNTDKLIF.

This clone is labeled as large. The J gene is TRDJ1, the V gene TRDV1, with D possibly matching TRDD3 (6 bases). The V and J ends lost 1 base and 0 bases respectively, with 21 bases between them. Per the germline V gene, CDR1 is TSWWSYY and CDR2 is QGS. The CDR3 length is 19 residues. The CDR3 coding sequence is TGTGCTCTTGGGGAACGGGCGGGCCCGCTGGGGAAGTACACCGATAAACTCATCTTT. It yields the protein CALGERAGPLGKYTDKLIF.

This clone is categorized as medium-sized. The rearrangement links TRDV1 to TRDJ2; the D gene is possibly TRDD3 (6 bases). Trimming took off 2 bases at V and 4 bases at J, with 20 bases between the two ends. The CDR3 is made up of 18 amino acids. Germline lookup yields CDR1 TSWWSYY and CDR2 QGS. CDR3 sequence: CALGESWGNWVRTAQLFF. DNA of the CDR3: TGTGCTCTTGGGGAATCCTGGGGCAACTGGGTAAGGACAGCACAACTCTTCTTT.

The chain couples TRDV1 to TRDJ1, with 8 nucleotides matching TRDD3. The CDR3 is made up of 23 amino acids. V shed 0 bases, J shed 0 bases, and the junction held 24 bases outside the gene matches. CDR1 is TSWWSYY, CDR2 QGS, per germline. CDR3 loop: CALGELSPLPPPRVLGDTDKLIF. CDR3 bases: TGTGCTCTTGGGGAACTTAGTCCCCTTCCCCCACCAAGGGTACTGGGGGACACCGATAAACTCATCTTT.

A word on this clone: A much bigger clone sits one base away, suggesting this may be a read error. The sample holds other DNA sequences that translate to the same CDR3. The V call is TRDV1, the J call TRDJ2; weak D call: TRDD2 (6 bases). The CDR3 consists of 25 residues. Germline-derived CDR1 and CDR2 are TSWWSYY and QGS. The V gene lost 6 bases and the J gene lost 8 bases, with 49 bases spanning the gap. CDR3 protein: CALGVLRREILNSTTLRYLTAQLFF. In nucleotides, the CDR3 is TGTGCTCTTGGAGTCCTACGTAGGGAGATACTTAACAGCACAACTCTCCGATACTTAACGGCACAACTCTTCTTT.

This clone was counted a few times. V and J are TRDV2 and TRDJ1; the match to TRDD3 covers 11 bases. The V and J ends lost 5 bases and 9 bases, in that order; junction bases with no gene match: 10. Germline CDR1 and CDR2: GEAIGNYY and EKD. The CDR3 has 14 amino acids. The CDR3 spells CACVELGDKSELIF. The CDR3 coding sequence is TGTGCCTGTGTCGAACTGGGGGATAAGTCGGAACTCATCTTT.

This sequence joins TRDV2 and TRDJ1, with D possibly being TRDD3 (5 bases). Germline assignment: CDR1 GEAIGNYY and CDR2 EKD. The V end lost 2 bases, the J end lost 1 base, and 10 bases lay between the germline ends. The CDR3 runs 14 residues. The CDR3 spells CACDSVGSTDKLIF. The DNA for the CDR3 is TGTGCCTGTGACAGCGTGGGGAGCACCGATAAACTCATCTTT.

Judged by abundance, this clone is large. The rearrangement joins TRDV1 to TRDJ1; D not certain. In germline, CDR1 is TSWWSYY, CDR2 QGS. The germline V and J ends were trimmed by 0 bases and 2 bases, with 34 bases remaining between them. CDR3 length equals 23 residues. The CDR3 nucleotides read TGTGCTCTTGGGGAACTAAGTTCGCCTAGAACTTACCTCCGACCCCCCCGAACCGATAAACTCATCTTT. As protein: CALGELSSPRTYLRPPRTDKLIF.

By share, this clone ranks as large. This rearrangement joins TRDV3 to TRDJ1; no firm D call. The CDR3 is 15 amino acids. Germline V lookup: CDR1 TVYSNPD, CDR2 GDNSRS (reference sequence). V was cut by 2 bases and J by 3 bases, with 19 bases left in between. In DNA form, the CDR3 reads TGTGCCTTTGAGACCCCTATATCCCACGCCGATAAACTCATCTTT. Residues: CAFETPISHADKLIF.